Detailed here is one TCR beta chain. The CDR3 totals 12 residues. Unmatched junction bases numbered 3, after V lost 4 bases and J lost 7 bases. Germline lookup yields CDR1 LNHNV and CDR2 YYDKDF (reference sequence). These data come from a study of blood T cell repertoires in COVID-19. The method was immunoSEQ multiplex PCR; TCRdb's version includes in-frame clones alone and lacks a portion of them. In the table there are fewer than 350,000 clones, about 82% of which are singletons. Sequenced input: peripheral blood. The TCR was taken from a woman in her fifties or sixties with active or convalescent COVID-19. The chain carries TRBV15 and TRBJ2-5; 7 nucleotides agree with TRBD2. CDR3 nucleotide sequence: TGTGCCACCAGCATAGGGGAGGGGACCCAGTACTTC. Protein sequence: CATSIGEGTQYF.